A selection of T cell receptor beta chains follows, all from one sample in a study of shared clonotypes between healthy human individuals. Some clones are missing from TCRdb's copy, which holds only in-frame ones; the method was immunoSEQ multiplex PCR. The sample includes about 2 million clones, roughly 94% of them seen just once. The material sequenced was naive CD4+ T cells sorted from blood. These receptors came from a man aged 18 to 30 in good health. Both conserved end residues are part of each CDR3. A D gene is named only where the DNA matches it firmly. Size is omitted from some rows. Given values are once, few, many or a class for expanded clones.

TRBD2,TRBV30,TRBJ2-2,-,CAWSSLRTSGGNTGELFF,TGTGCCTGGAGTTCGTTACGGACTAGCGGGGGGAACACCGGGGAGCTGTTTTTT
-,TRBV4-1,TRBJ2-7,-,CASSQQDPSGLYEQYF,TGCGCCAGCAGCCAACAAGACCCGAGTGGTCTGTACGAGCAGTACTTC
-,TRBV7-6,TRBJ2-7,once,CASSYTPSYEQYF,TGTGCCAGCAGCTATACTCCATCCTACGAGCAGTACTTC
-,TRBV5-4,TRBJ2-1,-,CASSSPALASNEQFF,TGTGCCAGCAGCTCTCCGGCCCTAGCTAGCAATGAGCAGTTCTTC
TRBD1,TRBV25-1,TRBJ1-6,-,CASSTWDSRNSPLHF,TGTGCCAGCAGTACCTGGGACAGCCGTAATTCACCCCTCCACTTT
-,TRBV7-2,TRBJ1-1,-,CASSLGTTNEAFF,TGTGCCAGCAGCTTAGGCACTACAAATGAAGCTTTCTTT
TRBD1,TRBV5-1,TRBJ1-1,-,CASSQGQQNTEAFF,TGCGCCAGCAGCCAGGGACAGCAAAACACTGAAGCTTTCTTT
-,TRBV6-6,TRBJ1-6,-,CASSYLDTYPNSPLHF,TGTGCCAGCAGTTACCTAGACACTTACCCTAATTCACCCCTCCACTTT
-,TRBV19,TRBJ2-1,-,CASSIGLAAEQFF,TGTGCCAGTAGTATTGGGCTAGCCGCTGAGCAGTTCTTC
-,TRBV21-1,TRBJ1-1,-,CASSNSCPEGAFF,TGTGCCAGCAGCAATAGCTGCCCGGAGGGAGCTTTCTTT
-,TRBV5-1,TRBJ2-7,-,CASSFSSGPYEQYF,TGCGCCAGCAGCTTTTCCAGCGGGCCCTACGAGCAGTACTTC
-,TRBV11-2,TRBJ2-7,-,CASSRLLSGEQYF,TGTGCCAGCAGTCGGCTCCTTTCGGGGGAGCAGTACTTC
-,TRBV4-1,TRBJ1-1,-,CASSQPRTGNTEAFF,TGCGCCAGCAGCCAGCCGAGGACGGGGAACACTGAAGCTTTCTTT
TRBD2,TRBV30,TRBJ2-7,-,CAWSRGTSGGAYEQYF,TGTGCCTGGAGCCGAGGGACTAGCGGGGGAGCCTACGAGCAGTACTTC
TRBD1,TRBV25-1,TRBJ2-4,few,CASSAGQGTKNIQYF,TGTGCCAGCAGTGCGGGACAGGGGACCAAAAACATTCAGTACTTC
-,TRBV6-6,TRBJ1-1,-,CASSYGEATEAFF,TGTGCCAGCAGTTACGGGGAGGCCACTGAAGCTTTCTTT
-,TRBV7-3,TRBJ2-5,few,CASSPTGEKETQYF,TGTGCCAGCAGCCCCACGGGGGAGAAAGAGACCCAGTACTTC
TRBD1,TRBV9,TRBJ2-7,many,CASSRQGDTYEQYF,TGTGCCAGCAGCCGACAGGGGGATACCTACGAGCAGTACTTC
-,TRBV7-2,TRBJ2-7,once,CASSVGPGYSYEQYF,TGTGCCAGCAGCGTAGGACCGGGATACTCCTACGAGCAGTACTTC
-,TRBV20-1,TRBJ1-2,once,CSPLGNYGYTF,TGCAGTCCCCTGGGTAACTATGGCTACACCTTC
-,TRBV10-2,TRBJ2-1,-,CASRGGEFF,TGCGCCAGTCGAGGGGGGGAGTTCTTC
-,TRBV7-2,TRBJ2-5,-,CAAYSPETQYF,TGTGCCGCATATAGCCCTGAGACCCAGTACTTC
-,TRBV6-1,TRBJ1-5,-,CASSAGTNSNQPQHF,TGTGCCAGCAGTGCGGGGACAAATAGCAATCAGCCCCAGCATTTT
-,TRBV10-1,TRBJ2-1,-,CASSESYSSGSQGGEQFF,TGCGCCAGCAGTGAGTCTTACTCTAGCGGTTCCCAAGGGGGTGAGCAGTTCTTC
-,TRBV30,TRBJ1-1,-,CAWSIARAGQAFF,TGTGCCTGGAGTATCGCCCGGGCCGGCCAAGCTTTCTTT
TRBD1,TRBV2,TRBJ2-4,-,CASSGQGPYSIQYF,TGTGCCAGCAGCGGACAGGGCCCTTATTCCATTCAGTACTTC
-,TRBV16,TRBJ1-1,-,CASSHDPRGTEAFF,TGTGCCAGCAGCCACGACCCGAGGGGCACTGAAGCTTTCTTT
-,TRBV7-9,TRBJ1-5,-,CASSRSGDSNQPQHF,TGTGCCAGCAGTCGCTCAGGGGATAGCAATCAGCCCCAGCATTTT
TRBD1,TRBV4-1,TRBJ2-6,-,CASSLDRGQNGANVLTF,TGCGCCAGCAGTCTCGATAGGGGGCAGAACGGGGCCAACGTCCTGACTTTC
-,TRBV11-2,TRBJ2-1,-,CASSFLEEQFF,TGTGCCAGCAGCTTCTTAGAGGAGCAGTTCTTC
-,TRBV6-5,TRBJ2-2,-,CASSLGSNTGELFF,TGTGCCAGCAGTTTAGGGTCGAACACCGGGGAGCTGTTTTTT
TRBD2,TRBV6-5,TRBJ2-3,-,CASSYSRWGRGDTQYF,TGTGCCAGCAGTTACTCCCGATGGGGGAGGGGCGATACGCAGTATTTT
-,TRBV6-5,TRBJ1-2,-,CASSYGSGALGYTF,TGTGCCAGCAGTTACGGGTCGGGGGCGTTGGGCTACACCTTC
TRBD2,TRBV19,TRBJ2-3,once,CASSIGGRSTDTQYF,TGTGCCAGTAGTATAGGCGGGAGAAGCACAGATACGCAGTATTTT
TRBD1,TRBV28,TRBJ2-7,-,CASSSPGQGPYEQYF,TGTGCCAGCAGTTCTCCAGGACAGGGGCCCTACGAGCAGTACTTC
-,TRBV5-1,TRBJ2-3,once,CASSPLATHTDTQYF,TGCGCCAGCAGCCCGCTAGCGACCCACACAGATACGCAGTATTTT
-,TRBV5-1,TRBJ2-7,-,CASSLASGIEQYF,TGCGCCAGCAGCTTGGCTTCAGGGATCGAGCAGTACTTC
-,TRBV5-6,TRBJ2-5,-,CASSGKGETQYF,TGTGCCAGCAGCGGGAAAGGAGAGACCCAGTACTTC